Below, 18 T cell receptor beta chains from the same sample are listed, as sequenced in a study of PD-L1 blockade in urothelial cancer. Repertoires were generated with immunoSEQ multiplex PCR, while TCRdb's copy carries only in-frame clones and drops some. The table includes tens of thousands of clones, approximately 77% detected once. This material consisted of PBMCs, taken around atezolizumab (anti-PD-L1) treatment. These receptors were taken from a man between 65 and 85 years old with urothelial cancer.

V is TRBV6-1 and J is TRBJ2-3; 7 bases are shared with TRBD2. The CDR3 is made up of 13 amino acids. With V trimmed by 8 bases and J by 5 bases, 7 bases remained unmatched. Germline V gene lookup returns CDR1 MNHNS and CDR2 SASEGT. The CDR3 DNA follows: TGTGCCAGCGGGCAGCGGGGTAGAGATACGCAGTATTTT. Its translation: CASGQRGRDTQYF.

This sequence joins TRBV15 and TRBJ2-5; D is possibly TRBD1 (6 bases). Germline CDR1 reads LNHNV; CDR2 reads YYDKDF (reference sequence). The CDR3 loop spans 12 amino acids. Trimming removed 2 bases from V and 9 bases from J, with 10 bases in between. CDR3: CATSRSSGAQYF. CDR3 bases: TGTGCCACCAGCAGATCATCAGGGGCCCAGTACTTC.

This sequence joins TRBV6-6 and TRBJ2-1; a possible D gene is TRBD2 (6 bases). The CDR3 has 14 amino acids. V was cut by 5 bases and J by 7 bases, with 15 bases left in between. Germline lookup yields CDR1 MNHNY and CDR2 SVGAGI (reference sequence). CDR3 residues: CASSPIAGPNEQFF. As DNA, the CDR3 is TGTGCCAGCAGTCCCATCGCGGGACCAAATGAGCAGTTCTTC.

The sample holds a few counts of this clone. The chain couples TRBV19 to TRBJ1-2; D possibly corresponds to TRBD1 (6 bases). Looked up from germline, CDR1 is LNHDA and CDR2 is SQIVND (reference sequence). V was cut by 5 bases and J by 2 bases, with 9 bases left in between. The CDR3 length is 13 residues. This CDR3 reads CASSFRGNYGYTF. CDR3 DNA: TGTGCCAGTAGTTTCAGGGGAAACTATGGCTACACCTTC.

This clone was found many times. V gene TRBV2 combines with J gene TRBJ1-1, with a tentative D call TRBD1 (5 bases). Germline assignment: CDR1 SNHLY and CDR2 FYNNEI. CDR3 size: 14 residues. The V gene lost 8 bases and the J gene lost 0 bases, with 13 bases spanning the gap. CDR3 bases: TGTGCCAGCTTGGTGGAGGGGCTGAACACTGAAGCTTTCTTT. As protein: CASLVEGLNTEAFF.

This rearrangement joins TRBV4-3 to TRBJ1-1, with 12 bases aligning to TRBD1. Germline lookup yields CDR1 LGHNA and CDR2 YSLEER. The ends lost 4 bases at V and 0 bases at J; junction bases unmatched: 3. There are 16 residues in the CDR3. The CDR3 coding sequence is TGCGCCAGCAGCCCCGGGACAGGGGGCTTGAACACTGAAGCTTTCTTT. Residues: CASSPGTGGLNTEAFF.

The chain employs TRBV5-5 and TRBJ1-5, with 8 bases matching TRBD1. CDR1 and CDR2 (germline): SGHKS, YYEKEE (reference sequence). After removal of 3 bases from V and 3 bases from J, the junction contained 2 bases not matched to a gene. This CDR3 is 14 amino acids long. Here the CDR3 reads CASSSGQVNQPQHF. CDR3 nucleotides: TGTGCCAGCAGCTCGGGACAGGTCAATCAGCCCCAGCATTTT. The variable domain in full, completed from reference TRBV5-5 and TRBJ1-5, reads DAGVTQSPTHLIKTRGQQVTLRCSPISGHKSVSWYQQVLGQGPQFIFQYYEKEERGRGNFPDRFSARQFPNYSSELNVNALLLGDSALYLCASSSGQVNQPQHFGDGTRLSIL.

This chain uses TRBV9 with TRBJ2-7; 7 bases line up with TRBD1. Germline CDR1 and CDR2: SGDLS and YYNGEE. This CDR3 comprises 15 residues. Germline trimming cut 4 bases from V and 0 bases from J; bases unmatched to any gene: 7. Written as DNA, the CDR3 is TGTGCCAGCAGCTCTGGGACAGCGCTCTCCTACGAGCAGTACTTC. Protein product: CASSSGTALSYEQYF.

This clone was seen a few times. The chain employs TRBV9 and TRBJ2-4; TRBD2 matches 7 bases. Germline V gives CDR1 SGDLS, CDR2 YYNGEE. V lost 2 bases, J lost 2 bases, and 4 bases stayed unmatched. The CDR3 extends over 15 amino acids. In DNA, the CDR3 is TGTGCCAGCAGCGTTGGGGGAGGGACCAAAAACATTCAGTACTTC. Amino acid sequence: CASSVGGGTKNIQYF.

This chain's CDR3 is CASSAGGGSTDTQYF. The DNA of the CDR3 is TGTGCCAGCAGTGCCGGGGGGGGGAGCACAGATACGCAGTATTTT. The chain has TRBV6-4 and TRBJ2-3, with 8 bases fitting TRBD2. Germline assignment: CDR1 MRHNA and CDR2 SNTAGT. V dropped 4 bases and J dropped 0; count of bases not matched to a gene: 3. The CDR3 is made up of 15 amino acids.

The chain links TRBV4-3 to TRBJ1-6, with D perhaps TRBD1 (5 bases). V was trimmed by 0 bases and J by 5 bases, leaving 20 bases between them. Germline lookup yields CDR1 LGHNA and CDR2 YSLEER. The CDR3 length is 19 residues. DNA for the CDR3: TGCGCCAGCAGCCAAGATAGGGGAGGAGGCGCGCGTAATAATTCACCCCTCCACTTT. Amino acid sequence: CASSQDRGGGARNNSPLHF.

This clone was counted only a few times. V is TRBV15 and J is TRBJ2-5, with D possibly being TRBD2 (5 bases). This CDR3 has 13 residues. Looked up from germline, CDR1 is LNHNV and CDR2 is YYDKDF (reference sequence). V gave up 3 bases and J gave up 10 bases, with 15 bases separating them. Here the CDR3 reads CATSSLGSGLQYF. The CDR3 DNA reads TGTGCCACCAGCAGCCTAGGGAGTGGACTCCAGTACTTC. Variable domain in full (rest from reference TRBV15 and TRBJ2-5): DAMVIQNPRYQVTQFGKPVTLSCSQTLNHNVMYWYQQKSSQAPKLLFHYYDKDFNNEADTPDNFQSRRPNTSFCFLDIRSPGLGDTAMYLCATSSLGSGLQYFGPGTRLLVL.

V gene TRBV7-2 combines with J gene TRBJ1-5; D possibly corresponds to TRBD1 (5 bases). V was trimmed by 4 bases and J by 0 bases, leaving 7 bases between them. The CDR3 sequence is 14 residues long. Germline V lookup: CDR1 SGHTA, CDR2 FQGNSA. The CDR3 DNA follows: TGTGCCAGCAGCTCCCAGGGTAGCAATCAGCCCCAGCATTTT. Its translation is CASSSQGSNQPQHF. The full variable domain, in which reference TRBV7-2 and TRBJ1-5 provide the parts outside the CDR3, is GAGVSQSPSNKVTEKGKDVELRCDPISGHTALYWYRQSLGQGLEFLIYFQGNSAPDKSGLPSDRFSAERTGGSVSTLTIQRTQQEDSAVYLCASSSQGSNQPQHFGDGTRLSIL.

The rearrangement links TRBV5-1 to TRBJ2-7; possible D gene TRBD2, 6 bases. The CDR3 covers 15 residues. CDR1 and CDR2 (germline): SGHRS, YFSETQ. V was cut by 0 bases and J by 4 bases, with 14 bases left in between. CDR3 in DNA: TGCGCCAGCAGCTTGGGACTAGGCCCATGGTACGAGCAGTACTTC. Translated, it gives CASSLGLGPWYEQYF.

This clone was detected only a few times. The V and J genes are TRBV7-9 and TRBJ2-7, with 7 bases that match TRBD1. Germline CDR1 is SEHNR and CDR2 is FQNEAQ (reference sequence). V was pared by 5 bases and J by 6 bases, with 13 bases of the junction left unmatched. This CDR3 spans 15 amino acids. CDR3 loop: CASSHTRTGISEQYF. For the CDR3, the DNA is TGTGCCAGCAGCCACACGAGGACAGGCATTTCCGAGCAGTACTTC. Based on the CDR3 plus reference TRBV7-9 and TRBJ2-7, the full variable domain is DTGVSQNPRHKITKRGQNVTFRCDPISEHNRLYWYRQTLGQGPEFLTYFQNEAQLEKSRLLSDRFSAERPKGSFSTLEIQRTEQGDSAMYLCASSHTRTGISEQYFGPGTRLTVT.

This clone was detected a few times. CDR3 region: CASSGGQGENIQYF. The CDR3 nucleotides read TGTGCCAGCAGCGGGGGACAGGGGGAAAACATTCAGTACTTC. V is TRBV7-3 and J is TRBJ2-4; 11 nucleotides match TRBD1. The CDR3 runs 14 residues. The V segment lost 5 bases and the J segment 5 bases; nucleotides outside the gene matches: 2. Germline V gives CDR1 SGHTA, CDR2 FQGTGA.

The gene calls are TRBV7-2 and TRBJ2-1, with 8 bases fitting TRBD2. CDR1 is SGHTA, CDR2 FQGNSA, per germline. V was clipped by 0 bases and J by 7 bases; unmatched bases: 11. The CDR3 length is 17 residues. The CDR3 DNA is TGTGCCAGCAGCTTAGCGACCTCGCGGGAGGCCGAAAATGAGCAGTTCTTC. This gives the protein CASSLATSREAENEQFF.

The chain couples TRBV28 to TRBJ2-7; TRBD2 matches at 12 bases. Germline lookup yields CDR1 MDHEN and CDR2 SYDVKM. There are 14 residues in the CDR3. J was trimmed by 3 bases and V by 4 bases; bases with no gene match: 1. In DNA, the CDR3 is TGTGCCAGCAGTTCTAGCGGGGGGGACTACGAGCAGTACTTC. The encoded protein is CASSSSGGDYEQYF.